A single T cell receptor beta chain is shown here with its context. Profiling relied on immunoSEQ multiplex PCR, and the TCRdb table lists in-frame clones only, not all of them. The sample lists more than 85,000 clones; around nine tenths were seen once. Germline V gene data show CDR1 as SEHNR and CDR2 as FQNEAQ (reference sequence). V dropped 0 bases and J dropped 5 bases, with 8 bases sitting between them. The CDR3 is made up of 14 amino acids. The data stem from a study of cytomegalovirus exposure and HLA in healthy donors. Turning to the study itself: The roughly 670 first-cohort repertoires shared a platform with the 100 to 150 validation repertoires, as reported in a later analysis.

The sequenced sample was PBMCs. The sequence was collected from a woman under 30 in good health and CMV-seronegative. This chain links TRBV7-9 with TRBJ1-5; no reliable D call. In DNA, the CDR3 is TGTGCCAGCAGCTTAGCATCCCCGGATCAGCCCCAGCATTTT. It encodes CASSLASPDQPQHF.